The clone carrying this TCR beta chain appeared a few times. The antigen is undetermined. The J segment lost 1 base and the V segment lost 4 bases, leaving 6 bases of the junction unmatched. The CDR3 has 16 residues. CDR1 is LNHDA and CDR2 is SQIVND in the germline V gene (reference sequence). Fresh peripheral blood, more than 8 ml of it, supplied the PBMCs. This entry is derived from a study of T cells in Graves' hyperthyroidism and ophthalmopathy. Whole-study findings and limits: From stable hyperthyroidism, ophthalmopathy was set apart by a 13 V-J model.

RNA transcripts gave rise to amplified TCR beta CDR3 regions. The HTBI primer set drove a first-round RT-PCR of the TCR CDR3. TCRdb passed the multiplex PCR reads through MiXCR, listing each CDR3 protein once. Counted here are 540,000 or so distinct CDR3 sequences, around 14% occurring once; the ten biggest clones make up under 7.5%. The material sequenced was blood. This sequence joins TRBV19 and TRBJ1-5, with TRBD1 matching over 8 bases. This clonotype originated in a woman in her 30s with Graves' hyperthyroidism. CDR3 region: CASSKKRTGSNQPQHF. In DNA, the CDR3 is TGTGCCAGTAGTAAGAAGAGGACAGGGAGCAATCAGCCCCAGCATTTT.